The present T cell receptor beta chain was sequenced within a study of blood T cell repertoires in COVID-19. V shed 5 bases, J shed 4 bases, and the junction held 15 bases outside the gene matches. Germline V CDR1 and CDR2: LNHDA, SQIVND (reference sequence). This CDR3 contains 18 residues. The protocol was immunoSEQ multiplex PCR, while the TCRdb copy is restricted to in-frame clones and leaves out a portion. The table has approximately 260,000 clones, 82% seen once. This TCR derives from a woman in her sixties or seventies with active or convalescent COVID-19. The V and J genes are TRBV19 and TRBJ2-7; TRBD2 aligns across 12 bases. The sequencing sample was made of peripheral blood. The CDR3 is CASSDPGTSGSPSYEQYF. CDR3 coding DNA: TGTGCCAGTAGTGATCCCGGGACTAGCGGGTCCCCTTCTTACGAGCAGTACTTC. The full variable domain, with the rest looked up from reference TRBV19 and TRBJ2-7, is DGGITQSPKYLFRKEGQNVTLSCEQNLNHDAMYWYRQDPGQGLRLIYYSQIVNDFQKGDIAEGYSVSREKKESFPLTVTSAQKNPTAFYLCASSDPGTSGSPSYEQYFGPGTRLTVT.